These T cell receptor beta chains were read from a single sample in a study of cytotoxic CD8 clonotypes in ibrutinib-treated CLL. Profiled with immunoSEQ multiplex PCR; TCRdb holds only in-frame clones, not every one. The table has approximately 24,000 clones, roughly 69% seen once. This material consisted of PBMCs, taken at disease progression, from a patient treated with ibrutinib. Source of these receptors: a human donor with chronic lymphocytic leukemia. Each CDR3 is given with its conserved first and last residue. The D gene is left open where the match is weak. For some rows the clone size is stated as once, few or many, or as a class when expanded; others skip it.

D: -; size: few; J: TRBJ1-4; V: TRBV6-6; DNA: TGTGCCAGCAGTTACGGGGGGGCGAATGAAAAACTGTTTTTT; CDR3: CASSYGGANEKLFF
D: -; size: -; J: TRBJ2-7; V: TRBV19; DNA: TGTGCCAGTAGCTACAGGGTAGGCTACGAGCAGTACTTC; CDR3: CASSYRVGYEQYF
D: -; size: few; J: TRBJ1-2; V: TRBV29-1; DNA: TGCAGCGCGTTACAAGCGAGAGGCTACACCTTC; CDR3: CSALQARGYTF
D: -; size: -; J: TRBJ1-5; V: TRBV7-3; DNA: TGTGCCAGCAGCGGACATCTGGGAAATCAGCCCCAGCATTTT; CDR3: CASSGHLGNQPQHF
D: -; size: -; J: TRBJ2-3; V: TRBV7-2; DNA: TGTGCCAGCAGCCGCGACCGCACAGATACGCAGTATTTT; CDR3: CASSRDRTDTQYF
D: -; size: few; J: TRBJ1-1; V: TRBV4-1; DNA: TGCGCCAGCCAAGAGAACACTGAAGCTTTCTTT; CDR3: CASQENTEAFF
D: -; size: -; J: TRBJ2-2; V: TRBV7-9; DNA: TGTGCCAGCAGCTTTAGACAGATCGCGAACACCGGGGAGCTGTTTTTT; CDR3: CASSFRQIANTGELFF
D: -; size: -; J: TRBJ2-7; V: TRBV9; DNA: TGTGCCAGCAGCGTAGGCCCAGGGGACTACGAGCAGTACTTC; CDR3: CASSVGPGDYEQYF
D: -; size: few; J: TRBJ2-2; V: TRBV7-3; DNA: TGTGCCAGCAGCTTATCAGGGGTGCCCGGGGAGCTGTTTTTT; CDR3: CASSLSGVPGELFF
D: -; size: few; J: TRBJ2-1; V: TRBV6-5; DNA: TGTGCCACTTCGGCCGGGAACAATGAGCAGTTCTTC; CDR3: CATSAGNNEQFF
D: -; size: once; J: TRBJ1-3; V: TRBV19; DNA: TGTGCCAGTAGTCCGACAGGAGCTGGAAACACCATATATTTT; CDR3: CASSPTGAGNTIYF
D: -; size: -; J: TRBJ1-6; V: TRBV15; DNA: TGTGCCACCAGCCTTAGCTCCTATAATTCACCCCTCCACTTT; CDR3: CATSLSSYNSPLHF
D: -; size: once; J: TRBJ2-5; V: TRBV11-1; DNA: TGTGCCAGCAGCTTCACACACAGAGGGCAAGAGACCCAGTACTTC; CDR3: CASSFTHRGQETQYF
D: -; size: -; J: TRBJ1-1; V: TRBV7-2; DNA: TGTGCCAGCAGCTTAGAAAGCGCTGAAGCTTTCTTT; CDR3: CASSLESAEAFF
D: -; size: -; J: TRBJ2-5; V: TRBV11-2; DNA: TGTGCCAGCAGCTTCTACCTCCAAGAGACCCAGTACTTC; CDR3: CASSFYLQETQYF
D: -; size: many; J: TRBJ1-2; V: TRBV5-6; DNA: TGTGCCAGCAGCCCCCGGGGACGGATCCCTAACTATGGCTACACCTTC; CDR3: CASSPRGRIPNYGYTF
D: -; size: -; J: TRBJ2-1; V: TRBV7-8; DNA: TGTGCCAGCAGCTCTCTCCCGATCAACAATGAGCAGTTCTTC; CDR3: CASSSLPINNEQFF
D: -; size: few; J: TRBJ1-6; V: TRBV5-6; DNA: TGTGCCAGCAGCTTGCGTGGGGGGCCTTCACCCCTCCACTTT; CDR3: CASSLRGGPSPLHF
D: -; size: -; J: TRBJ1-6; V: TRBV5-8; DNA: TGTGCCAGCAGCTTATTACAGTACCCCCTCCACTTT; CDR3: CASSLLQYPLHF
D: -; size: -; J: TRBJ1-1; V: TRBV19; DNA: TGTGCCAGTGGTACCCCCGAAAAAGACACTGAAGCTTTCTTT; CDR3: CASGTPEKDTEAFF
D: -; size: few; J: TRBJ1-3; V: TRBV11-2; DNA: TGTGCCAGCAGCGCGGATAGAAACACCATATATTTT; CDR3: CASSADRNTIYF
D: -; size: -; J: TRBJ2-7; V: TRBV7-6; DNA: TGTGCCAGCAGCTTGGCGGTACGAGCCTACGAGCAGTACTTC; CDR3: CASSLAVRAYEQYF
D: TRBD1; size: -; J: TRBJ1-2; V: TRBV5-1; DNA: TGCGCCAGCAGCTTTAACAGGGGGCAGGGCTACACCTTC; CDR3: CASSFNRGQGYTF
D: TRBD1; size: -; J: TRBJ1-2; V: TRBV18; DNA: TGTGCCAGCTCAACTATGGGAGGACAGGGGGACGGGGACTATGGCTACACCTTC; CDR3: CASSTMGGQGDGDYGYTF
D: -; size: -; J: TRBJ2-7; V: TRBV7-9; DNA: TGTGCCAGCAGCTTGGTGAACTACGAGCAGTACTTC; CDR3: CASSLVNYEQYF
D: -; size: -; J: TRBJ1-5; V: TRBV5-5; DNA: TGTGCCAGCAGCTTTGGAGTCCCGGGGGCTGGTCAGCCCCAGCATTTT; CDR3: CASSFGVPGAGQPQHF
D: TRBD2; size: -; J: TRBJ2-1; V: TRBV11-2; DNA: TGTGCCAGCAGCTTACTCCAAACTAGCGGCTCCTACAATGAGCAGTTCTTC; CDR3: CASSLLQTSGSYNEQFF
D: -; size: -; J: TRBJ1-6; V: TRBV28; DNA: TGTGCCAGCAGTCCGCCCAGGCCCTGGTATTCACCCCTCCACTTT; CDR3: CASSPPRPWYSPLHF
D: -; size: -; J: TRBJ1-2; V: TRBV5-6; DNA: TGTGCCAGCAGCTGGAGTCTCGGGGATGGTGGCTACACCTTC; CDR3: CASSWSLGDGGYTF
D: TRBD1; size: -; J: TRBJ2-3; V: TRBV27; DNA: TGTGCCAGCAGTTTTTCCGACAGGGGGGATACGCAGTATTTT; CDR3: CASSFSDRGDTQYF
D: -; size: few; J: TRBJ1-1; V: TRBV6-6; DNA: TGTGCCAGCAGTTACGTCACAGCAATGAACACTGAAGCTTTCTTT; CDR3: CASSYVTAMNTEAFF
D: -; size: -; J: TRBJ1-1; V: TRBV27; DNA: TGTGCCAGCAGTTGGACCGGGAACACTGAAGCTTTCTTT; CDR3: CASSWTGNTEAFF
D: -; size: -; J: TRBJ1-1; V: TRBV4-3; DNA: TGCGCCAGCAGCCCTGGGGAGGGGCCAAAGTCGAACACTGAAGCTTTCTTT; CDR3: CASSPGEGPKSNTEAFF
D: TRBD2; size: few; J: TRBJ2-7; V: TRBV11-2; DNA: TGTGCCAGCAGCTTAGGAGGGGGACTAGTCTCCTACGAGCAGTACTTC; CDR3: CASSLGGGLVSYEQYF
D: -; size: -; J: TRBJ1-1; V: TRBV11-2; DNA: TGTGCCAGCAGCTTAGTTGAGGGGGGAAACACTGAAGCTTTCTTT; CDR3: CASSLVEGGNTEAFF
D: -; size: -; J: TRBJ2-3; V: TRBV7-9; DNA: TGTGCCAGCAGCCCTCGGGCCCGCCCAGATACGCAGTATTTT; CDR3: CASSPRARPDTQYF
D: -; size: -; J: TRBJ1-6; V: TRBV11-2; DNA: TGTGCCAGCACCCCTCTTACCGGTGGGGGGCCTAATTCACCCCTCCACTTT; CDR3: CASTPLTGGGPNSPLHF
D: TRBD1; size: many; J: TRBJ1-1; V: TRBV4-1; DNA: TGCGCCAGCAGCCTAAACAGGGGGGAAAACACTGAAGCTTTCTTT; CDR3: CASSLNRGENTEAFF
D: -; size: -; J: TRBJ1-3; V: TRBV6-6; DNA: TGTGCCAGCATCGTAGACAACTCCCTTTGGGGAAACACCATATATTTT; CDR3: CASIVDNSLWGNTIYF
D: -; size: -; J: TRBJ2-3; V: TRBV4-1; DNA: TGCGCCAGCAGGGGCACAGATACGCAGTATTTT; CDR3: CASRGTDTQYF
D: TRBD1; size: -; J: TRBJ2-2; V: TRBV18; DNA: TGTGCCAGCTCACTGGGGACCGGGACAGGGTCCGGGGAGCTGTTTTTT; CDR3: CASSLGTGTGSGELFF
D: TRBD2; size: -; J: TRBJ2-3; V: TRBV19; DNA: TGTGCCAGTACCGTGAACCAGCGGGGGACCACAGATACGCAGTATTTT; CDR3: CASTVNQRGTTDTQYF
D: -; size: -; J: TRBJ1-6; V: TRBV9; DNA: TGTGCCAGCAGCGTAGGGGAAAGCTCCTATAATTCACCCCTCCACTTT; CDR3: CASSVGESSYNSPLHF
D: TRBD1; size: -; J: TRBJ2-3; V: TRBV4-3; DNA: TGCGCCAGCAGCCTTTCCGGACAGGGACTCACAGATACGCAGTATTTT; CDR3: CASSLSGQGLTDTQYF
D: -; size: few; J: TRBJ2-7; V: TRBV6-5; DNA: TGTGCCAGCAGCTCTAAACCGGACAGCTCCTACGAGCAGTACTTC; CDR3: CASSSKPDSSYEQYF
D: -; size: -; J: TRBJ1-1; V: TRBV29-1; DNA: TGCAGCGTGATCTTGGGGGGAAGTCAGCGAGCTTTCTTT; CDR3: CSVILGGSQRAFF
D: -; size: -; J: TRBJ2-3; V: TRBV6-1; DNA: TGTGCCAGCAGTGAAATCGGCCAGCCCTTGGGAGATACGCAGTATTTT; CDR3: CASSEIGQPLGDTQYF
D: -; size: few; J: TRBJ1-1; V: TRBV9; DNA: TGTGCCAGCAGCGTAGATGAGGTTTTGACTGAAGCTTTCTTT; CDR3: CASSVDEVLTEAFF
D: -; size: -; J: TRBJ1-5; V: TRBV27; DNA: TGTGCCAGCAGTTTATATGGGGGGGTCCCCAATCAGCCCCAGCATTTT; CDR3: CASSLYGGVPNQPQHF
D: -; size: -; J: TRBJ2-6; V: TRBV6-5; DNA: TGTGCCAGCAGTTACAGTAGTACTGGGGCCAACGTCCTGACTTTC; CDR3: CASSYSSTGANVLTF
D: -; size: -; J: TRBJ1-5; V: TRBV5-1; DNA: TGCGCCAGCAGCTTGTATGGGGGTGACAATCAGCCCCAGCATTTT; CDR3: CASSLYGGDNQPQHF
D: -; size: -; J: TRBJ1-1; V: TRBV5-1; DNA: TGCGCCAGCAGCGCTCAGGGACGGGATGAAGCTTTCTTT; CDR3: CASSAQGRDEAFF